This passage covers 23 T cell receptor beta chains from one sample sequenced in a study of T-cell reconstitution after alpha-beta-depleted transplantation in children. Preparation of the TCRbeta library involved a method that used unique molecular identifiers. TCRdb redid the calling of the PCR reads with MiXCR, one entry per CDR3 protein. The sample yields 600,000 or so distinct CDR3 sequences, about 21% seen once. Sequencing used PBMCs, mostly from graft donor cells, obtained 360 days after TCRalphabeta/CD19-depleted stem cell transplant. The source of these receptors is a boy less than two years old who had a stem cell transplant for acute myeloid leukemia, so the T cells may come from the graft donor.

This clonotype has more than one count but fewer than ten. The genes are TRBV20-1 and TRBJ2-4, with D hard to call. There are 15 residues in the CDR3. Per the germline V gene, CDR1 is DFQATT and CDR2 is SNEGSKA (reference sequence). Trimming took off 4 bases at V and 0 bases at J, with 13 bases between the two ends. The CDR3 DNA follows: TGCAGTGCTACGCGGCCTTACACAGCCAAAAACATTCAGTACTTC. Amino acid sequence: CSATRPYTAKNIQYF.

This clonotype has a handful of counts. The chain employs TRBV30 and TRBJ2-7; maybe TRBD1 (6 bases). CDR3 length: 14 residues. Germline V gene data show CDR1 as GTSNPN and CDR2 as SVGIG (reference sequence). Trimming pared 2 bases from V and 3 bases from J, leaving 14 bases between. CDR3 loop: CAWSSGGSIYEQYF. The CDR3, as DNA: TGTGCCTGGAGTAGTGGGGGCTCAATCTACGAGCAGTACTTC.

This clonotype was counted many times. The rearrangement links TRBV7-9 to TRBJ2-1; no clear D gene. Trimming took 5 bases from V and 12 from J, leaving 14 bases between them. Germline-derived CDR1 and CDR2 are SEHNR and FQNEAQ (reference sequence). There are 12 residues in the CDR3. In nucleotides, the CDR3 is TGTGCCAGCAGCCCGGACGGTCTTGGGCAGTTCTTC. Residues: CASSPDGLGQFF.

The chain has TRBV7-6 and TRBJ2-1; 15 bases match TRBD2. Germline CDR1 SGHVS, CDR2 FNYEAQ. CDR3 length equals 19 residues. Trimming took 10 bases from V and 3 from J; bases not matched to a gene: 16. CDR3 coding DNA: TGTGCCACCTCGCCTTCCGGGACTAGCGGGGGGCGCGACTACAATGAGCAGTTCTTC. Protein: CATSPSGTSGGRDYNEQFF.

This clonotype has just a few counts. The chain's CDR3 is CATSRDRGPGNTIYF. The CDR3 nucleotides are TGTGCCACCAGCAGAGACAGGGGGCCTGGAAACACCATATATTTT. The gene calls are TRBV15 and TRBJ1-3, with 8 bases lining up with TRBD1. The CDR3 sequence is 15 residues long. From germline, CDR1 is LNHNV and CDR2 YYDKDF (reference sequence). J lost 2 bases, V lost 0 bases, and 0 bases had no gene match.

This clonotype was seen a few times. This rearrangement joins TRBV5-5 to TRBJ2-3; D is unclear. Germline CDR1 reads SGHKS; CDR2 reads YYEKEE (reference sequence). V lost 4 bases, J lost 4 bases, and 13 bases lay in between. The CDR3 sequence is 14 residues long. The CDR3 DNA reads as TGTGCCAGCAGCCAAACGGCCGGGCCAGATACGCAGTATTTT. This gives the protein CASSQTAGPDTQYF.

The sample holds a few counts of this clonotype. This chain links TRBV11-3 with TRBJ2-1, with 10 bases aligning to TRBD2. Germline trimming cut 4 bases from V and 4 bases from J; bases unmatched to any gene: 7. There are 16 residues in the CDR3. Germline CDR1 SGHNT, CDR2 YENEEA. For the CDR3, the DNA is TGTGCCAGCAGCTCCCATCCACTAGCGGGGTACAATGAGCAGTTCTTC. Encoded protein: CASSSHPLAGYNEQFF.

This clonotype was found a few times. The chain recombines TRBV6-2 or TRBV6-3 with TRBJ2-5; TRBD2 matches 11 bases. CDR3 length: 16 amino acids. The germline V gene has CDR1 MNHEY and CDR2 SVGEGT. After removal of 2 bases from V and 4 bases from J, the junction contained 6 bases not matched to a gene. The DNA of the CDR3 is TGTGCCAGCAGTTACGTTTCTAGCGGGGGGAGAGAGACCCAGTACTTC. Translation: CASSYVSSGGRETQYF.

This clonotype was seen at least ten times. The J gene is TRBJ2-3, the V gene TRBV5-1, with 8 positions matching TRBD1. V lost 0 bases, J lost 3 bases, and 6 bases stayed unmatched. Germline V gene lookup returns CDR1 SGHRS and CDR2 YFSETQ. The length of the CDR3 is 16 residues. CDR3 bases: TGCGCCAGCAGCTTGGTTGGACAGGGACCGACAGATACGCAGTATTTT. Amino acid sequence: CASSLVGQGPTDTQYF.

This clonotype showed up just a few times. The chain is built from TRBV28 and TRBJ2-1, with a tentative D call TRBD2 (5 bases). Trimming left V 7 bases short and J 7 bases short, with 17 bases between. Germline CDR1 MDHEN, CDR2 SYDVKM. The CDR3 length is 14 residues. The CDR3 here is CASTPWTSGNEQFF. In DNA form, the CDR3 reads TGTGCCAGCACCCCGTGGACTTCTGGGAATGAGCAGTTCTTC.

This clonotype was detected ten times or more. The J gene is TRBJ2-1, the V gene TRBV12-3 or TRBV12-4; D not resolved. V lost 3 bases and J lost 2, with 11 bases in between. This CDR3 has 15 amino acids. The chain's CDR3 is CASSFPQYPYNEQFF. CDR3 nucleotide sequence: TGTGCCAGCAGTTTCCCCCAGTACCCCTACAATGAGCAGTTCTTC.

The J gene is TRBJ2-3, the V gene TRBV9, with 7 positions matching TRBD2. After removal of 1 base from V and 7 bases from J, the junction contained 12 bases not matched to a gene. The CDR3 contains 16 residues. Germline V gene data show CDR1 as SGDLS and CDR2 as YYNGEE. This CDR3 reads CASSVLSSGVDHTQYF. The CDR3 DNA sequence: TGTGCCAGCAGCGTACTGTCCAGCGGGGTTGACCATACGCAGTATTTT.

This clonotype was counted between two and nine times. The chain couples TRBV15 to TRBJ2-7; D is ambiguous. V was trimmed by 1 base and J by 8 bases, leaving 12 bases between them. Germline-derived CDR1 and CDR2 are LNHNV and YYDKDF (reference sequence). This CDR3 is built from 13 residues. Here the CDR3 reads CATSRGAETQQYF. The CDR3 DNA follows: TGTGCCACCAGCAGAGGGGCGGAAACCCAGCAGTACTTC.

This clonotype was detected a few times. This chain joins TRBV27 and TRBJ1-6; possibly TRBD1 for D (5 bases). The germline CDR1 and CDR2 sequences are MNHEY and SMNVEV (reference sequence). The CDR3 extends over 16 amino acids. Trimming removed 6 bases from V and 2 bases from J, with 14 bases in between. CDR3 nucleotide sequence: TGTGCCAGCAGGAGGGTTGGGGGGGCCTATAATTCACCCCTCCACTTT. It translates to CASRRVGGAYNSPLHF.

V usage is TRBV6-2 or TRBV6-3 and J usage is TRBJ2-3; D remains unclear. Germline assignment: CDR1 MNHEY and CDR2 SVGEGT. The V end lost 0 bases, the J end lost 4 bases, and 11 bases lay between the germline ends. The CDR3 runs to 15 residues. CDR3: CASSYSSRRPDTQYF. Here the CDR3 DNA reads TGTGCCAGCAGTTACTCGAGTAGGCGGCCAGATACGCAGTATTTT.

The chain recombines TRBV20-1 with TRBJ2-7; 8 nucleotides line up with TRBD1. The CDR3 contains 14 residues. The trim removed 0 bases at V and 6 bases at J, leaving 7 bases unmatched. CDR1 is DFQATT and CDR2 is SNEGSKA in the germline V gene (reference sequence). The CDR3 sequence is CSARDGTGLGEQYV. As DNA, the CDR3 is TGCAGTGCTAGAGACGGGACAGGCTTGGGCGAGCAGTACGTC.

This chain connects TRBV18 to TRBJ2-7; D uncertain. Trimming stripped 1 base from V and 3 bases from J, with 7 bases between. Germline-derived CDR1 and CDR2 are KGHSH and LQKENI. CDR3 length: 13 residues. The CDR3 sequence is CASSPQVDYEQYV. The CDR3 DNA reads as TGTGCCAGCTCACCACAGGTCGACTACGAGCAGTACGTC.

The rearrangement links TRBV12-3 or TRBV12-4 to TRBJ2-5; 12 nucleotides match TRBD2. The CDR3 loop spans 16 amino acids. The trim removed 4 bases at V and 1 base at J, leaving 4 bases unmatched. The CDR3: CASSSTSGGLQETQYF. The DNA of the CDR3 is TGTGCCAGCAGTTCGACTAGCGGGGGCCTCCAAGAGACCCAGTACTTC.

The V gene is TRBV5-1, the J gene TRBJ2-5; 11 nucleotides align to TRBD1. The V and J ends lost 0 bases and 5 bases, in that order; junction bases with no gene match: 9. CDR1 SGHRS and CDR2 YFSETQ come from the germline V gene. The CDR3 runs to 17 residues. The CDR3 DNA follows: TGCGCCAGCAGCTTGGGGACAGGGGGCGAGTTCAGGGAGACCCAGTACTTC. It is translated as CASSLGTGGEFRETQYF.

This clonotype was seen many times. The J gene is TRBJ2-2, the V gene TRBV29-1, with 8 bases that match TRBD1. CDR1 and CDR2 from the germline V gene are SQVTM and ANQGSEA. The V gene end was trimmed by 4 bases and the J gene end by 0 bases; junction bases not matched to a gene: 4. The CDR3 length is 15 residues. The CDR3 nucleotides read TGCAGCGTTGGACAGGGACAGGCGAACACCGGGGAGCTGTTTTTT. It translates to CSVGQGQANTGELFF.

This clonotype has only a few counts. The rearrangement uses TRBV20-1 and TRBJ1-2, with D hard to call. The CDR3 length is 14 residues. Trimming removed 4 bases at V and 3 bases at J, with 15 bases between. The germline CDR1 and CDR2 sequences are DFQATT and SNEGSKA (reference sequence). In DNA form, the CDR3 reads TGCAGTGCTATACCACTGGGAATTTACTATGGCTACACCTTC. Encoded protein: CSAIPLGIYYGYTF.

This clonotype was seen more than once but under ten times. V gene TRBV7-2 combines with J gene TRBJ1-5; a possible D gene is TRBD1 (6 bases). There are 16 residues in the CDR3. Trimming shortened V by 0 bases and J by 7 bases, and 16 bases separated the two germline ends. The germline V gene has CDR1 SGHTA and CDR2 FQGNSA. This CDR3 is CASSLAPTGLSQPQHF. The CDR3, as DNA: TGTGCCAGCAGCTTAGCACCCACAGGGCTGAGCCAGCCCCAGCATTTT.

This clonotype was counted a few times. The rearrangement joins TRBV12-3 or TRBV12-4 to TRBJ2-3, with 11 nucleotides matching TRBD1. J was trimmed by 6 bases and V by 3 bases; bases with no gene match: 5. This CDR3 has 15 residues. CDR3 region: CASSFRTGGEDTQYF. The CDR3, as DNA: TGTGCCAGCAGTTTCAGGACAGGGGGCGAGGATACGCAGTATTTT.